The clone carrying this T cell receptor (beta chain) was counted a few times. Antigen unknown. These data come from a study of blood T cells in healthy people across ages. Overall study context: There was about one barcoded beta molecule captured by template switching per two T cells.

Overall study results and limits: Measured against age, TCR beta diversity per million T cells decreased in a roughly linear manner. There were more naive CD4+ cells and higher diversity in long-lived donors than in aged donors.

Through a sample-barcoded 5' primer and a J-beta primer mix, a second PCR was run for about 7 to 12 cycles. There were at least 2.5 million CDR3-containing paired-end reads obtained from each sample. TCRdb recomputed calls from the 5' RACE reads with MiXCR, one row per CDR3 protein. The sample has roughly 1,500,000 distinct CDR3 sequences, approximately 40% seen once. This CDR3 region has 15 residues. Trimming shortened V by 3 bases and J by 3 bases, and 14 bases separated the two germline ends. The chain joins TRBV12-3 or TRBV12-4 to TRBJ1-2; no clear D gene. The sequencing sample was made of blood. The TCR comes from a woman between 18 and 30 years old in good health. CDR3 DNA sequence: TGTGCCAGCAGTTTCGACGGTGGAGGGTACTATGGCTACACCTTC. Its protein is CASSFDGGGYYGYTF.